The 7 T cell receptor beta chains reported below all come from one sample, sequenced in a study of blood T cells in healthy people across ages. PCR was performed a second time for roughly 6 to 12 cycles using a sample-barcoded 5' primer and a J-beta primer mix. TCRdb used MiXCR to reprocess the 5' RACE reads, holding one entry per CDR3 protein. The sample holds about 1,600,000 distinct CDR3 sequences, 40% to 50% seen once. Sequencing used blood. These receptors came from a young woman in good health.

The rearrangement joins TRBV4-1 to TRBJ1-1; TRBD1 agrees at 10 bases. CDR1 and CDR2 (germline): MGHRA, YSYEKL. The CDR3 is 14 amino acids. J was trimmed by 8 bases and V by 1 base; bases with no gene match: 4. The CDR3 loop is CASSQGDRGLEAFF. CDR3 nucleotide sequence: TGCGCCAGCAGCCAAGGGGACAGGGGCCTCGAAGCTTTCTTT.

The V and J genes are TRBV20-1 and TRBJ1-6; no definite D call. The CDR3 is 11 residues long. CDR1 is DFQATT, CDR2 SNEGSKA, per germline (reference sequence). The V end was cut by 3 bases, the J end by 14 bases, with 11 bases between. CDR3 DNA sequence: TGCAGTGCTAGCGAGGTTCTGACCCTCCACTTT. Encoded protein: CSASEVLTLHF.

The chain joins TRBV20-1 to TRBJ2-3; D ambiguous. Deletions cut 2 bases from V and 2 bases from J, with 14 bases between. Germline V CDR1 and CDR2: DFQATT, SNEGSKA (reference sequence). CDR3 length equals 15 residues. The CDR3 DNA is TGCAGTGCTAGATCTTGGACCCACAACACAGATACGCAGTATTTT. Translating it yields CSARSWTHNTDTQYF.

As to this clonotype: One base away lies a much larger clone, so this may be a sequencing read error. The J gene is TRBJ1-6, the V gene TRBV2; D is unclear. The CDR3 runs 15 residues. Germline loops: CDR1 SNHLY, CDR2 FYNNEI. This CDR3 reads CASSEAMGRNSPPHF. The DNA of the CDR3 is TGTGCCAGCAGTGAAGCGATGGGCAGAAATTCACCCCCCCACTTT.

The chain carries TRBV5-1 and TRBJ2-7; maybe TRBD2 (6 bases). CDR3 length: 14 amino acids. Trimming took off 4 bases at V and 5 bases at J, with 16 bases between the two ends. CDR1 SGHRS and CDR2 YFSETQ come from the germline V gene. In nucleotides, the CDR3 is TGCGCCAGCAGCCAAATAGATGGGGGGAACGAGCAGTACTTC. Protein: CASSQIDGGNEQYF.

The sample holds a few counts of this clonotype. This chain links TRBV11-2 with TRBJ2-7; 8 positions agree with TRBD2. Germline loops: CDR1 SGHAT, CDR2 FQNNGV. The CDR3 extends over 14 amino acids. With 5 bases clipped from V and 3 bases from J, the junction kept 6 bases outside the gene matches. CDR3 DNA: TGTGCCAGCAGCATAAATAGCGGGGTCTACGAGCAGTACTTC. This sequence encodes CASSINSGVYEQYF.

This rearrangement joins TRBV6-5 to TRBJ2-1, with 8 nucleotides matching TRBD2. Germline trimming cut 6 bases from V and 5 bases from J; bases unmatched to any gene: 9. CDR3 length: 15 amino acids. CDR1 is MNHEY, CDR2 SVGAGI, per germline. This CDR3 reads CASRKGRAGDNEQFF. The DNA for the CDR3 is TGTGCCAGCAGAAAGGGACGAGCGGGAGACAATGAGCAGTTCTTC.